This entry concerns a single T cell receptor (beta chain). The record originates from a study of blood T cell repertoires in COVID-19. As originally analysed: Reference gene primer amplification yielded estimated nucleated cell counts. The data were produced by immunoSEQ multiplex PCR, yet TCRdb's version contains in-frame clones alone and is incomplete. D and trimming come from the DNA, and the V and J calls and clone size come from that table. The sample has 90,000 to 150,000 clones, 85% seen once; the top ten hold 11%. The CDR3 loop spans 13 amino acids. The germline V gene encodes CDR1 SGHNT and CDR2 YYREEE (reference sequence). The V end was cut by 1 base, the J end by 5 bases, with 10 bases between.

The source is a man aged 80 or over with acute or convalescent COVID-19. The chain joins TRBV5-4 to TRBJ2-7, with TRBD1 as a possible D gene (5 bases). Sequencing was performed on peripheral blood. This chain's CDR3 is CASSLQGRDEQYF. CDR3 bases: TGTGCCAGCAGCTTGCAGGGCAGGGACGAGCAGTACTTC.